This is a list of T cell receptor beta chains from one sample in a study of PD-1 blockade in mismatch repair-deficient tumors. Only in-frame clones appear in the TCRdb table, and some are missing; sequencing was by immunoSEQ multiplex PCR. Seen here are tens of thousands of clones, about 91% observed once, and the top ten hold approximately 14%. The specimen was peripheral blood, collected 52 weeks after starting pembrolizumab. The source of these receptors is an adult with mismatch repair-deficient cancer. Each CDR3 is given without its conserved first and last residue. The order of the fields is CDR3 protein, V gene.

ASSFERTNNEQF | TRBV5-4
ASSQHGGYEQY | TRBV5-4
ASRSTYEQY | TRBV27
ASSNRPSGTYNEQF | TRBV21-1
ASSYTVYEQY | TRBV7-9
ALSGVILGYT | TRBV30
ASSYPGSTDTQY | TRBV6-5
ASSIDLAVSLYEQY | TRBV19
ASSQSAGGPYEQY | TRBV4-1
ASSEEGRDYEQY | TRBV2
ASGVPRTGELF | TRBV6-5
ASSLELAGVNEQF | TRBV7-8
ASSPLGGGVDTQY | TRBV11-3
AWSVRQGALATQETQY | TRBV30
ASSPRGFGGLYTEAF | TRBV4-1
ASSLSEEVEQY | TRBV11-2
ASSESLGAYEQY | TRBV10-2
ASSEQEGQQY | TRBV9
ASSPSPMGQF | TRBV27
ASSLTLQGDQPQH | TRBV7-3
ASSSSGAQPQH | TRBV6-5
ASTLRGGGFTDTQY | TRBV28
ASSRNPGLAGVFTGGQY | TRBV4-1
ASSLATSGSGRETQY | TRBV11-1
ASSSTGGKGNEQF | TRBV6-5
ASSGGRWTDTGELF | TRBV2
ASSGADGQGQAF | TRBV9
ASSAHRGLNTEAF | TRBV19
SVDGRTPGLAGASSYNEQF | TRBV29-1
ASSPGLAGYNEQF | TRBV9
ASTSLLAKNIQY | TRBV6-5
ASSYGTSGYNEQF | TRBV27
ASSATYEQY | TRBV10-1
ASSNGTANYGYT | TRBV21-1
ASSRILAGERWNEQF | TRBV19
ASSQETGSSYEQY | TRBV14
ASSLAGGPRNEQF | TRBV7-8
ASSPPDTGELF | TRBV5-1
ASSQVITFIPTSWGDTQY | TRBV4-3
ASSGTSGRKNEQF | TRBV10-2
ASSQREDTYEQY | TRBV7-9
ASSLRDRDYEQY | TRBV27
ASSLSAAPPHYEQF | TRBV7-2
SVAGGNTGELF | TRBV29-1
ASSLDVQGKY | TRBV7-9
SVAGTGAYEQY | TRBV29-1
ASSEGREVGELF | TRBV25-1